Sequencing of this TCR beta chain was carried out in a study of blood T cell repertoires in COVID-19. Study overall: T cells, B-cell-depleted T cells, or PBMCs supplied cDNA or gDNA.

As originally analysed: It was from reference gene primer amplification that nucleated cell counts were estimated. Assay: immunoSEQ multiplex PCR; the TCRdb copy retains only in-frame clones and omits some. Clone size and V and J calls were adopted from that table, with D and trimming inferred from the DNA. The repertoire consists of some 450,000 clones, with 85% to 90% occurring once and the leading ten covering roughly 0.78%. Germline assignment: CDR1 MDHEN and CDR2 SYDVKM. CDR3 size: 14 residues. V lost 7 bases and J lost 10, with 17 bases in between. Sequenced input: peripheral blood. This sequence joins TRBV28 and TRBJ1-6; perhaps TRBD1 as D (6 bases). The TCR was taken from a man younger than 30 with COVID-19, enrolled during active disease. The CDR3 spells CASNTVRGRSPLHF. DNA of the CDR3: TGTGCCAGCAATACTGTGAGGGGGAGATCACCCCTCCACTTT.